This T cell receptor beta chain was captured in a study of blood T cell repertoires in COVID-19. The wider study: Samples of COVID-19 (acute and convalescent) were obtained from the United States, Italy and Spain. PBMCs, B-cell-depleted T cells, or T cells provided the cDNA or gDNA that made up the material.

Per the authors' pipeline: How many nucleated cells were present was estimated from reference gene primer amplification. Clones were sequenced by immunoSEQ multiplex PCR, and TCRdb holds only the in-frame ones, with some missing. V and J calls and clone size are those listed in that table; D and trimming were worked out from the DNA. The profile covers about 100,000 clones, with about 90% appearing a single time and 15% to 20% taken by the ten largest. The CDR3 is 14 amino acids. V was pared by 6 bases and J by 4 bases, with 15 bases between. Germline V gene data show CDR1 as MDHEN and CDR2 as SYDVKM.

The sequenced sample was peripheral blood. The TCR originated in a middle-aged man with acute or convalescent COVID-19. The J gene is TRBJ1-2, the V gene TRBV28; D not resolved. Here the CDR3 DNA reads TGTGCCAGCAGCAGCCCCGGGATTAGCTATGGCTACACCTTC. As protein: CASSSPGISYGYTF.